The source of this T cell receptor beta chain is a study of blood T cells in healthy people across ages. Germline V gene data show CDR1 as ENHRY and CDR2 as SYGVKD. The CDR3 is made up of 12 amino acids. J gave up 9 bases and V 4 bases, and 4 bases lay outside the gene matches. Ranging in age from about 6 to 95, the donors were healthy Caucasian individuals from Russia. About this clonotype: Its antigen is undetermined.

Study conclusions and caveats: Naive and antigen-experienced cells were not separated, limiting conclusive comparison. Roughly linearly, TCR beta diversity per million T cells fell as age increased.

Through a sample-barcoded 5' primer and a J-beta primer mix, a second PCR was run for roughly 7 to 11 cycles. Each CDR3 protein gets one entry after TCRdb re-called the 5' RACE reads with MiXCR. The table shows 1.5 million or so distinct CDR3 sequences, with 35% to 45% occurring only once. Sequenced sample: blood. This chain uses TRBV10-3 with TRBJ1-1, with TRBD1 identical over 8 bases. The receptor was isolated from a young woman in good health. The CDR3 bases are TGTGCCATCAGTGTCGGCAGGGGGCAAGCTTTCTTT. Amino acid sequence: CAISVGRGQAFF.